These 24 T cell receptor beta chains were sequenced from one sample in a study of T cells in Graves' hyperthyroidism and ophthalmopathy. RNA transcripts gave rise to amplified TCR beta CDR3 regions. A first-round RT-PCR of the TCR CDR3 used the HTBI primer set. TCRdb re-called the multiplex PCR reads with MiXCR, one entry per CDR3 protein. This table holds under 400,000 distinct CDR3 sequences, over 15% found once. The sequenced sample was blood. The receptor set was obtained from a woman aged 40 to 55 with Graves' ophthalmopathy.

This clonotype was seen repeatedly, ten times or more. The CDR3 nucleotides are TGTGCCAGCAGTGAGCAGGGACAGGGGATGGGGCAAGAGACCCAGTACTTC. It specifies CASSEQGQGMGQETQYF. The V gene is TRBV2, the J gene TRBJ2-5; 10 bases are shared with TRBD1. CDR3 length: 17 residues. CDR1 and CDR2 from the germline V gene are SNHLY and FYNNEI. With V trimmed by 3 bases and J by 2 bases, 9 bases remained unmatched.

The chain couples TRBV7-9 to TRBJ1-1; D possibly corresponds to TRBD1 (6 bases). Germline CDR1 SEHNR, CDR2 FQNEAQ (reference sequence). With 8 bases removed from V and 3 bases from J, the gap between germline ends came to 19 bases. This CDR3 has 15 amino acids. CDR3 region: CASRQRGSLYTEAFF. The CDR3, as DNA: TGTGCCAGCCGGCAAAGGGGGAGCTTGTACACTGAAGCTTTCTTT.

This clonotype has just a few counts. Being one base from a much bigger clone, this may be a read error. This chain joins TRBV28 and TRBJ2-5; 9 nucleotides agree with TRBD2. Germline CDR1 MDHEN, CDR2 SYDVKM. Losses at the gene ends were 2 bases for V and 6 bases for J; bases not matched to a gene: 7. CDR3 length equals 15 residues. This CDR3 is CASSLAAGGTQTQYF. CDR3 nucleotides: TGTGCCAGCAGTTTAGCGGCGGGAGGGACTCAGACCCAGTACTTC.

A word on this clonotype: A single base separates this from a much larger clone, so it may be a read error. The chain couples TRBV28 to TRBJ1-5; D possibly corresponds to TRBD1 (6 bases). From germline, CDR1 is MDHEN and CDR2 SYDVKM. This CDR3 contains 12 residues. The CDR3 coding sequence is TGTGGCATACAGGGAACCAATCAGCCCCAGCATTTT. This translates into CGIQGTNQPQHF.

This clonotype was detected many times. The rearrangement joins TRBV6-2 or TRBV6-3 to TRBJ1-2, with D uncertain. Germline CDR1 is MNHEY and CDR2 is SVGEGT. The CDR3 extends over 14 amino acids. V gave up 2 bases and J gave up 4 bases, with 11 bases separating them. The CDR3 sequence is CASSYGGPRYGYTF. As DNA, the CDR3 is TGTGCCAGCAGTTACGGAGGGCCGCGCTATGGCTACACCTTC.

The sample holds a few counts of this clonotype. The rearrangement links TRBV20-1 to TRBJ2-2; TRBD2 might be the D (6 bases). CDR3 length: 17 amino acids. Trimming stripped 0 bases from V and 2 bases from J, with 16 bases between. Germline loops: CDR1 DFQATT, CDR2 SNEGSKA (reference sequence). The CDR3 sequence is CSARDLEGRQNTGELFF. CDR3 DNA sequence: TGCAGTGCTAGAGATTTGGAGGGCAGACAAAACACCGGGGAGCTGTTTTTT.

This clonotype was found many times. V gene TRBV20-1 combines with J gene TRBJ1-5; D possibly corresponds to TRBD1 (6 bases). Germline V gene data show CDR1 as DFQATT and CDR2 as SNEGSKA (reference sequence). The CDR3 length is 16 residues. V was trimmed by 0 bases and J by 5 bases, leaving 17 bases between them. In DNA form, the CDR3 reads TGCAGTGCTAGAGATCACAGGATGGGGACACATCAGCCCCAGCATTTT. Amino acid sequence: CSARDHRMGTHQPQHF.

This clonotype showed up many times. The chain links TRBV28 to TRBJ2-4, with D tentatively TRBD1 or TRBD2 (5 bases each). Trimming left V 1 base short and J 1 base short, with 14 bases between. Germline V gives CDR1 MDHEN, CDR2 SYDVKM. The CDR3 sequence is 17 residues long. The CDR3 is CASSLSGGWGAKNIQYF. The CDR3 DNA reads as TGTGCCAGCAGTTTATCGGGTGGGTGGGGGGCCAAAAACATTCAGTACTTC.

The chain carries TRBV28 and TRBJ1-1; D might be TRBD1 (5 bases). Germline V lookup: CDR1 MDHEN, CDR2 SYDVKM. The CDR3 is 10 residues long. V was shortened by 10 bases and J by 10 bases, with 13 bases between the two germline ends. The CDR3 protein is CATYEGRAFF. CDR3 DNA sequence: TGTGCCACCTACGAGGGGAGAGCTTTCTTT.

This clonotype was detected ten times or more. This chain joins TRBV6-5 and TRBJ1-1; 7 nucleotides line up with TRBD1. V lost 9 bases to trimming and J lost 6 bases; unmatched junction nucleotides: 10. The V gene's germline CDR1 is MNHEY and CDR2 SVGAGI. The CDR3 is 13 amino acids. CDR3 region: CASGMTGYAEAFF. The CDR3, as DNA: TGTGCCAGTGGGATGACAGGGTACGCTGAAGCTTTCTTT.

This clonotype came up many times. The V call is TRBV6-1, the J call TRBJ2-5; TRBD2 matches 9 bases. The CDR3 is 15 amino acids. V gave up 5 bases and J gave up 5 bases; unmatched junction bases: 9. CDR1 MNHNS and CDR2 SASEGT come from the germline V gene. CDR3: CASSLAGSLGETQYF. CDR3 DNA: TGTGCCAGCAGTCTAGCGGGATCCCTTGGGGAGACCCAGTACTTC.

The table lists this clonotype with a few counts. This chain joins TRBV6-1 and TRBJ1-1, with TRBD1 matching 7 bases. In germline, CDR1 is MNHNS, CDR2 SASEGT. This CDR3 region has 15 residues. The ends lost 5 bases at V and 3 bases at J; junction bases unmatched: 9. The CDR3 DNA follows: TGTGCCAGCAGTCCAATGGAGGGGGCGCACACTGAAGCTTTCTTT. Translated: CASSPMEGAHTEAFF.

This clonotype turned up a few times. The CDR3 sequence is CASSLGRVAITYEQYF. CDR3 in DNA: TGTGCCAGCAGCTTAGGTCGAGTAGCGATTACCTACGAGCAGTACTTC. The chain employs TRBV11-2 and TRBJ2-7; a possible D gene is TRBD2 (5 bases). The CDR3 has 16 residues. Germline V lookup: CDR1 SGHAT, CDR2 FQNNGV. The ends were cut back, 1 base at V and 2 bases at J, with 15 bases in the middle. Full variable domain (missing parts from reference TRBV11-2 and TRBJ2-7): EAGVAQSPRYKIIEKRQSVAFWCNPISGHATLYWYQQILGQGPKLLIQFQNNGVVDDSQLPKDRFSAERLKGVDSTLKIQPAKLEDSAVYLCASSLGRVAITYEQYFGPGTRLTVT.

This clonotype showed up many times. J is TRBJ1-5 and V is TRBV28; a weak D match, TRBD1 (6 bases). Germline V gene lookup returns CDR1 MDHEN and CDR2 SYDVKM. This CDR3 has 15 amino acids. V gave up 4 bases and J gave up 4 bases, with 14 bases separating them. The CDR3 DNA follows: TGTGCCAGCAGTTCGGTTCTTCAGGGGAATCAGCCCCAGCATTTT. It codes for CASSSVLQGNQPQHF. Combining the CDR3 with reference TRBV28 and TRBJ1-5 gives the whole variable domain DVKVTQSSRYLVKRTGEKVFLECVQDMDHENMFWYRQDPGLGLRLIYFSYDVKMKEKGDIPEGYSVSREKKERFSLILESASTNQTSMYLCASSSVLQGNQPQHFGDGTRLSIL.

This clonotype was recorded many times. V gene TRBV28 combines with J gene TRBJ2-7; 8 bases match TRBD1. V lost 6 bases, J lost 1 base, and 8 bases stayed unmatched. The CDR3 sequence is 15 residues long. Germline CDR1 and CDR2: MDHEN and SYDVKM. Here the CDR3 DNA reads TGTGCCAGCAGGAACCTCCAGGGGGCTTCCTACGAGCAGTACTTC. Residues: CASRNLQGASYEQYF.

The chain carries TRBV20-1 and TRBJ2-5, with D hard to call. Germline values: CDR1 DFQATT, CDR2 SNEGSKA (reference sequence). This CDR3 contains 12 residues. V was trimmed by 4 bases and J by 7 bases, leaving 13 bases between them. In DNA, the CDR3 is TGCAGTGCTATACGAGGCAAAGGGACCCAGTACTTC. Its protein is CSAIRGKGTQYF.

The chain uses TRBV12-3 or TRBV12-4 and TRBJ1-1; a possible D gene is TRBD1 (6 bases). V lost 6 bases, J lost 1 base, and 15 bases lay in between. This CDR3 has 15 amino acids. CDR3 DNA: TGTGCCAGCAGGGCAGAGGGACACGCGAACACTGAAGCTTTCTTT. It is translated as CASRAEGHANTEAFF.

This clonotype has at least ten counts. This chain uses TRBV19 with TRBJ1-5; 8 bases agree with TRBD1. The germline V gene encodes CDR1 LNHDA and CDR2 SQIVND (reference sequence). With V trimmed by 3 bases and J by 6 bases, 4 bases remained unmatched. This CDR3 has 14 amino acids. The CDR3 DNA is TGTGCCAGTAGTATCTCAGGGGGCGGTCAGCCCCAGCATTTT. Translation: CASSISGGGQPQHF.

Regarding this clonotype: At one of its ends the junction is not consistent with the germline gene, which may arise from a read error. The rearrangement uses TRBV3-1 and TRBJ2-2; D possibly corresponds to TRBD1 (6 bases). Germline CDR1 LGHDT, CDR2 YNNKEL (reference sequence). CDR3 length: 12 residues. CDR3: CANSEQGGELFF. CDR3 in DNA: TGTGCCAACAGCGAACAGGGCGGGGAGCTGTTTTTT.

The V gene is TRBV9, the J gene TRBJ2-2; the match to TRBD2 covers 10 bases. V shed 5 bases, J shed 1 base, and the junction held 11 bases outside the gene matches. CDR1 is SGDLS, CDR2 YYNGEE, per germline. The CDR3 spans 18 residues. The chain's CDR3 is CASSAASGSMGNTGELFF. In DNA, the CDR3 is TGTGCCAGCAGTGCGGCTAGCGGGAGTATGGGGAACACCGGGGAGCTGTTTTTT.

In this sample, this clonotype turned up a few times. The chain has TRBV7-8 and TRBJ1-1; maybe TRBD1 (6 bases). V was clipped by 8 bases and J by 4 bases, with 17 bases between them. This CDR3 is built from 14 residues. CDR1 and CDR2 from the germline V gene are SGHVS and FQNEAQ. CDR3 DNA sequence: TGTGCCAGCTTGGGAGGGGGTGATGGCACTGAAGCTTTCTTT. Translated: CASLGGGDGTEAFF.

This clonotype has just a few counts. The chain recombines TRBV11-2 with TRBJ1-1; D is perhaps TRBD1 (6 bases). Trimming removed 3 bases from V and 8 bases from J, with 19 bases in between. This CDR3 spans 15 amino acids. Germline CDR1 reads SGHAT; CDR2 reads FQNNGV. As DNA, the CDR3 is TGTGCCAGCAGCTTGCCCGCGGGACAACGCGTAGAAGCTTTCTTT. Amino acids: CASSLPAGQRVEAFF.

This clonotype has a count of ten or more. The CDR3 is CASTSGTGGREQYF. The CDR3 nucleotides are TGTGCCAGCACAAGCGGGACAGGGGGACGCGAGCAGTACTTC. The V and J genes are TRBV6-1 and TRBJ2-7, with TRBD1 matching 11 bases. The CDR3 covers 14 residues. J gave up 6 bases and V 7 bases, and 8 bases lay outside the gene matches. Germline lookup yields CDR1 MNHNS and CDR2 SASEGT.

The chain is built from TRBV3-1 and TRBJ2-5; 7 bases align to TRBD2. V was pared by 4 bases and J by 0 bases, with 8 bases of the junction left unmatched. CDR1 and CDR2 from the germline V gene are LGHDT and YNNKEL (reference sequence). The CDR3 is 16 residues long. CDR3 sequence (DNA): TGTGCCAGCAGCCCCCTGGGTAGCGGGTACCAAGAGACCCAGTACTTC. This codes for CASSPLGSGYQETQYF.